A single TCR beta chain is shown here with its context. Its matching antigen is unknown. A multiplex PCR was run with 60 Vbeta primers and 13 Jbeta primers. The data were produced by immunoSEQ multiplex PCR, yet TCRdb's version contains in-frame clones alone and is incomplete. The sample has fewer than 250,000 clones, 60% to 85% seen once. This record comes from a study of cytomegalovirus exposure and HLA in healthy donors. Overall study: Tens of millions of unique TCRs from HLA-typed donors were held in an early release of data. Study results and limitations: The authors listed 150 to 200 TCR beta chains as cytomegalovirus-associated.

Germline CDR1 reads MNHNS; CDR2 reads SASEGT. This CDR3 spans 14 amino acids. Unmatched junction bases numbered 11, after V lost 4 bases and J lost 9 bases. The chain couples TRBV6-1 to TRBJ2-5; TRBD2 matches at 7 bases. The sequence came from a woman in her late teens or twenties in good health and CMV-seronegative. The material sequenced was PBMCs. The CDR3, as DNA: TGTGCCAGCAGTGGGGCCTGGGGCCGGGGGGCCCAGTACTTC. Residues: CASSGAWGRGAQYF.